A selection of T cell receptor beta chains follows, all from one sample in a study of cytomegalovirus exposure and HLA in healthy donors. This table comes from immunoSEQ multiplex PCR, and its TCRdb copy is limited to in-frame clones, with some not included. The sample includes about 78,000 clones, approximately 77% of them seen just once. The specimen was PBMCs. These receptors all stem from a woman between 40 and 55 years old in good health and CMV-seropositive. Both conserved end residues are part of each CDR3. The D gene is left open where the match is weak. Clone size is not always given. Where it is, it says once, few, many or a class for expanded clones.

NA,TRBJ2-5,12,NA,TRBV7-9,TGTGCCAGCAGCCGCCTTAGTGAGACCCAGTACTTC,CASSRLSETQYF
NA,TRBJ2-3,12,NA,TRBV5-1,TGCGCCAGCAGCTTATCCGGAGATACGCAGTATTTT,CASSLSGDTQYF
NA,TRBJ2-1,16,NA,TRBV6-5,TGTGCCAGCAGTTACTCCCAGCCAGGGGCCTACAATGAGCAGTTCTTC,CASSYSQPGAYNEQFF
TRBD1,TRBJ2-1,17,NA,TRBV7-9,TGTGCCAGCAGCCCCCCTATGGGACAGGAGAGCTACAATGAGCAGTTCTTC,CASSPPMGQESYNEQFF
TRBD1,TRBJ1-5,15,few,TRBV27,TGTGCCAGCTCTACAGGGACAGCCCTAGATCGGCCCCAGCATTTT,CASSTGTALDRPQHF
NA,TRBJ2-1,13,NA,TRBV13,TGTGCCAGCAGTTGGCACCCGTTTGGCGAGCAGTTCTTC,CASSWHPFGEQFF
NA,TRBJ1-2,15,NA,TRBV30,TGTGCCTGGAGTGTAATAGCAGGGCCCGACTATGGCTACACCTTC,CAWSVIAGPDYGYTF
TRBD1,TRBJ2-7,14,NA,TRBV5-1,TGCGCCAGCAACCCCGGGACAGAGGTCTACGAGCAGTACTTC,CASNPGTEVYEQYF
TRBD1,TRBJ1-1,13,NA,TRBV10-3,TGTGCCATCACAAGACAGGGGGCCACTGAAGCTTTCTTT,CAITRQGATEAFF
NA,TRBJ2-7,15,NA,TRBV27,TGTGCCAGCAGTTCCAGCGGAGCCAACTCCTACGAGCAGTACTTC,CASSSSGANSYEQYF
NA,TRBJ2-1,13,NA,TRBV28,TGTGCCAGCAGTCTCCTAGGAGGGAATGAGCAGTTCTTC,CASSLLGGNEQFF
NA,TRBJ1-2,14,NA,TRBV5-1,TGCGCCAGCAGCTTAGAGGGATCACTCTATGGCTACACCTTC,CASSLEGSLYGYTF
TRBD1,TRBJ1-2,14,NA,TRBV28,TGTGCCAGCAGCGGACAGGGGGCAAACTATGGCTACACCTTC,CASSGQGANYGYTF
NA,TRBJ1-4,17,NA,TRBV7-8,TGTGCCAGCAGCCCGCTTAGGATCGACAGCCTTAATGAAAAACTGTTTTTT,CASSPLRIDSLNEKLFF
NA,TRBJ1-1,12,NA,TRBV5-1,TGCGCCAGCAGCGGATCGGGGGAAGAAGCTTTCTTT,CASSGSGEEAFF
NA,TRBJ1-5,14,NA,TRBV27,TGTGCCAGCAGTCACGACAGCCTTCATCAGCCCCAGCATTTT,CASSHDSLHQPQHF